This T cell receptor (beta chain) was sequenced for a study of cytomegalovirus exposure and HLA in healthy donors. Study observations and caveats: A later analysis found TCR association rates differed by HLA locus, highest for DRB1 and lowest for HLA-C. Most observed TCR sequences were rare, whereas some public TCRs were detected in many donors. In a later analysis, approximately 15,000 TCR beta sequences were associated with HLA alleles at 0.05 false discovery rate. Analyzed later, most CMV-associated TCR beta chains appeared HLA-restricted.

About this clone: Its antigen is currently unknown.

Looked up from germline, CDR1 is MGHRA and CDR2 is YSYEKL. V was pared by 5 bases and J by 0 bases, with 8 bases between. The CDR3 length is 13 residues. The PCR made use of 60 Vbeta and 13 Jbeta primers. Repertoires were generated with immunoSEQ multiplex PCR, while TCRdb's copy carries only in-frame clones and drops some. Counted here are roughly 120,000 clones, roughly 83% occurring once; the ten biggest clones make up 2.5% to 3.5%. The chain uses TRBV4-1 and TRBJ2-7, with no clear D. This TCR derives from a woman under 30 in good health and CMV-seropositive. Sequencing was performed on PBMCs. CDR3 in amino acids: CASSTTGSYEQYF. The CDR3 DNA reads as TGCGCCAGCAGCACGACGGGCTCCTACGAGCAGTACTTC.